The 8 T cell receptor beta chains reported below all come from one sample, sequenced in a study of blood T cells in healthy people across ages. A second PCR, run for about 6 to 11 cycles, used a sample-barcoded 5' primer plus a J-beta primer mix. Each CDR3 protein is one row after TCRdb ran MiXCR on the 5' RACE reads. The table includes 1.5 million to 2 million distinct CDR3 sequences, around 36% detected once. The sequencing sample was made of blood. The receptors here all came from a woman under 40 in good health.

A word on this clonotype: A much more abundant neighbour one base away suggests this may be a read error. The conserved phenylalanine or tryptophan is not found at the CDR3 terminus, so this likely reflects a read error. The chain employs TRBV10-3 and TRBJ2-1, with TRBD2 as a possible D gene (5 bases). Trimming stripped 1 base from V and 2 bases from J, with 9 bases between. The CDR3 has 15 amino acids. CDR1 ENHRY and CDR2 SYGVKD come from the germline V gene. The CDR3 bases are TGTGCCATCAGTGAGTTGAGCGGAACCTACAATGAGCAGTTCGTC. Protein product: CAISELSGTYNEQFV.

A note on this clonotype: The germline gene is not matched at one end of the junction; a read error may be the cause. In DNA, the CDR3 is TGTGCCCGCAGTCTAGGGGGCGGTCAGCCCCAGCATTTT. The encoded protein is CARSLGGGQPQHF. V gene TRBV12-3 or TRBV12-4 combines with J gene TRBJ1-5; 7 bases are a match to TRBD1. The CDR3 is made up of 13 amino acids.

This clonotype has ten or more counts. The chain carries TRBV10-3 and TRBJ2-5; 8 positions match TRBD1. The CDR3 is made up of 15 amino acids. Germline assignment: CDR1 ENHRY and CDR2 SYGVKD. After removal of 2 bases from V and 5 bases from J, the junction contained 7 bases not matched to a gene. The CDR3 nucleotides are TGTGCCATCAGTGAGGGCAGGGGGCGCCGGGAGACCCAGTACTTC. Its translation: CAISEGRGRRETQYF.

Only a few counts were recorded for this clonotype. The chain is built from TRBV20-1 and TRBJ2-3; 7 bases are a match to TRBD1. The length of the CDR3 is 16 residues. J lost 2 bases, V lost 1 base, and 9 bases had no gene match. Germline assignment: CDR1 DFQATT and CDR2 SNEGSKA (reference sequence). CDR3 amino acids: CSARVGVDRYTDTQYF. CDR3 nucleotide sequence: TGCAGTGCTAGAGTGGGCGTGGACAGGTACACAGATACGCAGTATTTT.

The table lists this clonotype with a few counts. This chain links TRBV27 with TRBJ2-2, with a possible D match to TRBD2 (5 bases). Germline V lookup: CDR1 MNHEY, CDR2 SMNVEV (reference sequence). The CDR3 length is 14 residues. Trimming stripped 5 bases from V and 0 bases from J, with 7 bases between. CDR3 in amino acids: CASSPGTNTGELFF. The DNA of the CDR3 is TGTGCCAGCAGTCCCGGGACGAACACCGGGGAGCTGTTTTTT.

About this clonotype: Being one base from a much bigger clone, this may be a read error. V and J are TRBV29-1 and TRBJ2-5, with TRBD1 identical over 9 bases. The J call is doubtful: the DNA matches TRBJ2-7 better. The germline CDR1 and CDR2 sequences are SQVTM and ANQGSEA. The CDR3 contains 13 residues. The CDR3 DNA sequence: TGCAGCATTAAAGACAGGGGGGGGTACGAGCAGTACTTC. It yields the protein CSIKDRGGYEQYF.

The chain employs TRBV4-1 and TRBJ2-7; D is possibly TRBD1 or TRBD2 (5 bases each). Germline V gene sequence: CDR1 MGHRA, CDR2 YSYEKL. The CDR3 is 14 residues long. V shed 2 bases and J shed 3 bases, with 11 bases lying between them. The DNA for the CDR3 is TGCGCCAGCAGCCAACCGGGACGTTTCTACGAGCAGTACTTC. It encodes CASSQPGRFYEQYF.

The chain is built from TRBV2 and TRBJ2-6; perhaps TRBD2 as D (6 bases). Trimming cost V 2 bases and J 2 bases, with 7 bases left between them. The CDR3 has 15 amino acids. Germline V gene sequence: CDR1 SNHLY, CDR2 FYNNEI. This chain's CDR3 is CASSEWGAGANVLTF. CDR3 DNA: TGTGCCAGCAGTGAATGGGGGGCTGGGGCCAACGTCCTGACTTTC.